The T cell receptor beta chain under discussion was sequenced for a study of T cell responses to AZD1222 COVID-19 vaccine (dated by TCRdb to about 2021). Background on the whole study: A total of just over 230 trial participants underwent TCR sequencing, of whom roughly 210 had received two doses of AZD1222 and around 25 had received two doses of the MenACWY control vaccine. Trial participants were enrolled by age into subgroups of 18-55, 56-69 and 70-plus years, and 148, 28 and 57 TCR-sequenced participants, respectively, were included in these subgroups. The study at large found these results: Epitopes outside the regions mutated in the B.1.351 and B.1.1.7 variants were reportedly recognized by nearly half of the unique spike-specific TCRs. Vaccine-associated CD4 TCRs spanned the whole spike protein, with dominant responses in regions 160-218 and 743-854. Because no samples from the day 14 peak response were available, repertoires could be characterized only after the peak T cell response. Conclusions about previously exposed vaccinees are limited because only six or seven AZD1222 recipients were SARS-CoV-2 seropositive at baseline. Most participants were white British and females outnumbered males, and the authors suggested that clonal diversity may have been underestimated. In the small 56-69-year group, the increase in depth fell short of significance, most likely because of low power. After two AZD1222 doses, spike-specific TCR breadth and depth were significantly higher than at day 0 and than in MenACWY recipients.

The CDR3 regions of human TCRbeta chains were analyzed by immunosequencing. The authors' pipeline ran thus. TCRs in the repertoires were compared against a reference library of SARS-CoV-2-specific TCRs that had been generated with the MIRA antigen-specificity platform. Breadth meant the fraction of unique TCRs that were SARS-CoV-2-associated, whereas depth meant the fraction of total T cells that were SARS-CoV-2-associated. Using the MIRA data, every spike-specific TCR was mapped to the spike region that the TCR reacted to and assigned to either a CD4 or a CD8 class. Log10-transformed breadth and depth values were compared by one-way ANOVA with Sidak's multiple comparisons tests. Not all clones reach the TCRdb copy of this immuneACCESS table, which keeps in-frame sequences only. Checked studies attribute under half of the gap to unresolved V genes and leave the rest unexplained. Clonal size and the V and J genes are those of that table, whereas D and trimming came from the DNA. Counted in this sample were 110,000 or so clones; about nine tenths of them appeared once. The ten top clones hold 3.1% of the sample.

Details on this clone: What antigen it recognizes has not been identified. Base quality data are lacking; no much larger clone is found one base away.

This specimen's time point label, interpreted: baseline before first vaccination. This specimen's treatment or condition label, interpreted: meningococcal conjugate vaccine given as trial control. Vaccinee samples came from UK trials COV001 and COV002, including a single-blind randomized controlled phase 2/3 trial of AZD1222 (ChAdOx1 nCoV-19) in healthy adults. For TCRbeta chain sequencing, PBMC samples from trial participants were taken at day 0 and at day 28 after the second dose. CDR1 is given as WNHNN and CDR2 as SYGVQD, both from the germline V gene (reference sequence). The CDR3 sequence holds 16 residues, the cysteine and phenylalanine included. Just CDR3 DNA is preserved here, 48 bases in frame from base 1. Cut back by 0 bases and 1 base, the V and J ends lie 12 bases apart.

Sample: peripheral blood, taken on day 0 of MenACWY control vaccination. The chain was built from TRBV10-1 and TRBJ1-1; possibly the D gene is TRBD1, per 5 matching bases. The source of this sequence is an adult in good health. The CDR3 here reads CASSESRLGGNTEAFF. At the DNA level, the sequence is TGCGCCAGCAGTGAGTCGAGGTTGGGGGGGAACACTGAAGCTTTCTTT.